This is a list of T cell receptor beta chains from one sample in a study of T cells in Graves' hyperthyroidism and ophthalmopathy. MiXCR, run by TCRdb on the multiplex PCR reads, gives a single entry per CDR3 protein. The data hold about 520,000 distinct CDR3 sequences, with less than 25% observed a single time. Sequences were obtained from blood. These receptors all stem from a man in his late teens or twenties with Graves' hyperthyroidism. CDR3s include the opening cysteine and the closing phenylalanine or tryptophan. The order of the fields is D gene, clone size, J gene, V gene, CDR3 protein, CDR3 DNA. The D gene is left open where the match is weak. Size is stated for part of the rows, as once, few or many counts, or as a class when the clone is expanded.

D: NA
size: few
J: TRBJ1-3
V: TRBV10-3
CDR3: CAIKNRASSGNTIYF
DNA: TGTGCCATCAAAAATAGGGCTAGCTCTGGAAACACCATATATTTT

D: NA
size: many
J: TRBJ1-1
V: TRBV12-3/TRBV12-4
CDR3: CASSPTGAEAFF
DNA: TGTGCCAGCAGTCCGACGGGGGCTGAAGCTTTCTTT

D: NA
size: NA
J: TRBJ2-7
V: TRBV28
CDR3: CASSLKLGYEQYF
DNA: TGTGCCAGCAGTTTAAAATTAGGGTACGAGCAGTACTTC

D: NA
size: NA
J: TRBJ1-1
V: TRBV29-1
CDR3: CSVDKVGYTEAFF
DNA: TGCAGCGTTGATAAGGTGGGGTACACTGAAGCTTTCTTT

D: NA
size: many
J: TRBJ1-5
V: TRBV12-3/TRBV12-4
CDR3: CASSEEKWSSSNQPQHF
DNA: TGTGCCAGCAGTGAAGAGAAGTGGTCATCGAGCAATCAGCCCCAGCATTTT

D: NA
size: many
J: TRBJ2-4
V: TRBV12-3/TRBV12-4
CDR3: CASSLFGGTKNIQYF
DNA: TGTGCCAGCAGTTTGTTCGGGGGAACCAAAAACATTCAGTACTTC

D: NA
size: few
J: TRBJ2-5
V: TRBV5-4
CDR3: CASRTGSETQYF
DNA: TGTGCCAGCAGAACGGGCTCGGAGACCCAGTACTTC

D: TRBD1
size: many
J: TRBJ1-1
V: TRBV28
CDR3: CASSFPPPGQGYTEAFF
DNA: TGTGCCAGCAGCTTTCCCCCACCGGGACAGGGGTACACTGAAGCTTTCTTT

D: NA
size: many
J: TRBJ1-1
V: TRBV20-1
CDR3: CSAGRQMNTEAFF
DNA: TGCAGTGCTGGCCGACAGATGAACACTGAAGCTTTCTTT

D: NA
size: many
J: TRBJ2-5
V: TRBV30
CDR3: CAWSDTGETQYF
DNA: TGTGCCTGGAGTGACACAGGGGAGACCCAGTACTTC

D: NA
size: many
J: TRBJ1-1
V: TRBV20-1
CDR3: CSATGQTMNTEAFF
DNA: TGCAGTGCGACCGGACAGACGATGAACACTGAAGCTTTCTTT

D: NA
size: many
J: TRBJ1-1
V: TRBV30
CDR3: CAFSRVLGAFF
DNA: TGTGCCTTTAGTAGGGTCCTAGGAGCTTTCTTT

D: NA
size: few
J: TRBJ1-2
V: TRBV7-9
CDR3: CASSLDPQVNYGYTF
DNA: TGTGCCAGCAGCTTAGATCCACAGGTGAACTATGGCTACACCTTC

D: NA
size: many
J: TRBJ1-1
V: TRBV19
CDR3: CASKKGGRAFF
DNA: TGTGCCAGTAAGAAAGGGGGACGGGCTTTCTTT

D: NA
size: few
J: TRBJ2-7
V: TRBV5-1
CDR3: CASSLLQPTYEQYF
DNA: TGCGCCAGCAGCTTGTTGCAGCCAACCTACGAGCAGTACTTC